The present TCR beta chain was sequenced within a study of blood T cell repertoires in COVID-19. Study-wide background: Sites across the United States, Italy and Spain contributed samples from acute and convalescent COVID-19.

V lost 6 bases and J 3 bases, leaving 20 bases between the germline ends. The germline gives CDR1 MNHEY, CDR2 SVGEGT. The CDR3 totals 16 residues. Source study methods: Amplification with reference gene primers provided the estimates of nucleated cell counts. Method: immunoSEQ multiplex PCR; TCRdb's copy keeps in-frame clones and lacks some. V and J calls and clone size are given by that table; D and trimming were obtained from the DNA. Altogether approximately 300,000 clones are present, 80% to 90% being singletons, with the ten largest covering 6.3%. The receptor was isolated from a woman aged 45-65 years with COVID-19, enrolled during active disease. J is TRBJ1-1 and V is TRBV6-2 or TRBV6-3; weak D call: TRBD1 (6 bases). The source material was peripheral blood. The CDR3 reads CASSPQGISRDTEAFF. The CDR3 bases are TGTGCCAGCAGCCCCCAGGGGATTAGTCGGGACACTGAAGCTTTCTTT.